This T cell receptor beta chain was retrieved from a study of monozygotic twins with inflammatory bowel disease. Template switching added UMIs carrying a 6-nucleotide sample barcode. No DNA is given; TCRdb re-called the 5' RACE reads and lists each CDR3 protein once. This sample contains some 170,000 distinct CDR3 sequences. This CDR3 region has 15 residues. The germline V gene has CDR1 SGHDT and CDR2 YYEEEE. What was sequenced was blood. The chain is built from TRBV5-6 and TRBJ1-5; TCRdb's D call, TRBD1, is unchecked because there is no DNA. This receptor was taken from a human donor with ulcerative colitis or Crohn's disease, or a healthy co-twin of an affected twin (not recorded which). The CDR3 sequence: CALSERGRSNQPQHF.